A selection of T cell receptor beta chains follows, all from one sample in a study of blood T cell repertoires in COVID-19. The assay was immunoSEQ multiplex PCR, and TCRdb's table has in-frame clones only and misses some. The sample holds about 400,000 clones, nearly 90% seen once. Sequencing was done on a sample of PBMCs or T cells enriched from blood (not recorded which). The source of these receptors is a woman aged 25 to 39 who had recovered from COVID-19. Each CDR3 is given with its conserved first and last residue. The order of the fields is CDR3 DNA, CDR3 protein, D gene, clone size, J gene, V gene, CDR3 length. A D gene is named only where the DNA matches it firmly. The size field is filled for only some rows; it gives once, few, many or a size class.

TGCGCCAGCAGCTTGGCTAGCGGGAGCACCTCCTACAATGAGCAGTTCTTC,CASSLASGSTSYNEQFF,TRBD2,few,TRBJ2-1,TRBV5-1,17
TGTGCCAGTCTGGGCCGACAGGGCTCTAGGGGACAGCCCCAGCATTTT,CASLGRQGSRGQPQHF,TRBD1,-,TRBJ1-5,TRBV19,16
TGTGCCATCAGTGAGTCCTGGAGCTTAGCCGATGGCTACACCTTC,CAISESWSLADGYTF,-,-,TRBJ1-2,TRBV10-3,15
TGTGCCAGCAGCTTAGTTGCCTGGGGGGGGCAAGAGACCCAGTACTTC,CASSLVAWGGQETQYF,TRBD2,-,TRBJ2-5,TRBV7-2,16
TGTGCCAGCAGCTCACCGGGACTAACCAACTACGAGCAGTACTTC,CASSSPGLTNYEQYF,TRBD2,once,TRBJ2-7,TRBV7-9,15
TGTGCCAGCAGCCCCTGGGACAGGGGAGGAACTGAAGCTTTCTTT,CASSPWDRGGTEAFF,TRBD1,-,TRBJ1-1,TRBV11-1,15
TGCGCCAGCAGCTCTGGGACAGTTGGCACAGATACGCAGTATTTT,CASSSGTVGTDTQYF,TRBD1,-,TRBJ2-3,TRBV5-1,15
TGTGCCAGCAGCTTACGACAGATCTCAGCGAACACCGGGGAGCTGTTTTTT,CASSLRQISANTGELFF,-,-,TRBJ2-2,TRBV7-9,17
TGTGCCATCAAGCAGGGGCTTTACGACCAAGAGACCCAGTACTTC,CAIKQGLYDQETQYF,-,-,TRBJ2-5,TRBV15,15
TGTGCCAGTAGTGCGGGGACAGGCCGTGGATCGGAGACCCAGTACTTC,CASSAGTGRGSETQYF,TRBD1,-,TRBJ2-5,TRBV19,16
TGCGCCAGCAGCTGGGGACTAGTTGGGACAGATACGCAGTATTTT,CASSWGLVGTDTQYF,TRBD2,once,TRBJ2-3,TRBV5-1,15
TGTGCCAGCAGTGGTACAGGGCAGGATGGCTACACCTTC,CASSGTGQDGYTF,-,-,TRBJ1-2,TRBV2,13
TGTGCCAGCAGCTTATCGCAACTCGAGCAGTACTTC,CASSLSQLEQYF,-,once,TRBJ2-7,TRBV7-2,12
TGTGCCACCAGCACCCCCTTTCGTGACGAGCAGTACTTC,CATSTPFRDEQYF,-,-,TRBJ2-7,TRBV15,13
TGTGCCTTGCTCCCGGGACACAGACTTCCCACCGTCAATGAGCAGTTCTTC,CALLPGHRLPTVNEQFF,-,-,TRBJ2-1,TRBV30,17
TGTGCCAGCAGTTTGGTGACAGGGGATGAAAAACTGTTTTTT,CASSLVTGDEKLFF,TRBD1,-,TRBJ1-4,TRBV27,14
TGTGCCAGCAGCTTAGCGGGCGGGACCACAGATACGCAGTATTTT,CASSLAGGTTDTQYF,-,-,TRBJ2-3,TRBV7-3,15
TGTGCCAGCAGCCAGGCAGTCGGAGTCAACGAGCAGTACTTC,CASSQAVGVNEQYF,-,-,TRBJ2-7,TRBV4-2,14
TGTGCCAGCAGTCCCGGGGGGCCCCTTTTGAACACTGAAGCTTTCTTT,CASSPGGPLLNTEAFF,-,-,TRBJ1-1,TRBV2,16
TGTGCCAGCAGCTTGCCGCTAGCGGGGGGCACTACGCAGTATTTT,CASSLPLAGGTTQYF,TRBD2,-,TRBJ2-3,TRBV5-4,15
TGTGCCAGCAGTTCCCCAGGACTTCTCTACAATGAGCAGTTCTTC,CASSSPGLLYNEQFF,-,-,TRBJ2-1,TRBV28,15
TGTGCCAGCAGCTCAATTGGGACTAGCGACTACAATGAGCAGTTCTTC,CASSSIGTSDYNEQFF,TRBD2,-,TRBJ2-1,TRBV11-2,16
TGTGCCACCAGCAGAGACAGGGGGAACCAGCCCCAGCATTTT,CATSRDRGNQPQHF,TRBD1,-,TRBJ1-5,TRBV15,14
TGTGCCAGCAGCCAACGACAGGGGGAGACCCAGTACTTC,CASSQRQGETQYF,TRBD1,-,TRBJ2-5,TRBV11-3,13
TGTGCCATCAGTGATTTTCTCGGGCAGCCCCAGCATTTT,CAISDFLGQPQHF,-,-,TRBJ1-5,TRBV10-3,13
TGTGCCAGCAGCAACAAACCGGGACAGGGGCTCGAGCAGTACTTC,CASSNKPGQGLEQYF,TRBD1,-,TRBJ2-7,TRBV3-1/TRBV3-2,15
TGTGCCAGCAGTTCCCAGACAGGGCGGGATGGCTACACCTTC,CASSSQTGRDGYTF,TRBD1,-,TRBJ1-2,TRBV6-5,14
TGTGCCAGCAGCCAAGATTGGAGGCTAGTCACTGAGCAGTTCTTC,CASSQDWRLVTEQFF,-,-,TRBJ2-1,TRBV3-1/TRBV3-2,15
TGTGCCACCAGCCAGAGAGGGACAGGGAGGACCGGGGAGCTGTTTTTT,CATSQRGTGRTGELFF,TRBD1,once,TRBJ2-2,TRBV24-1,16
TGCGCCAGCAGCGAGGACAGGGGGCGAGTTACTGAAGCTTTCTTT,CASSEDRGRVTEAFF,TRBD1,-,TRBJ1-1,TRBV5-1,15
TGTGCCAGCTCACCTCTACAGGAAATAGCGCAGTATTTT,CASSPLQEIAQYF,-,-,TRBJ2-3,TRBV18,13
TGCGCCAGCTCCATTACAGGGATGGTGTGGAACACTGAAGCTTTCTTT,CASSITGMVWNTEAFF,-,once,TRBJ1-1,TRBV5-1,16
TGTGCCACCAGTCAAGCACCGAACACTGAAGCTTTCTTT,CATSQAPNTEAFF,-,-,TRBJ1-1,TRBV24-1,13
TGTGCCAGCAGTTTATGGTCGAAGGGAGATTCACCCCTCCACTTT,CASSLWSKGDSPLHF,-,-,TRBJ1-6,TRBV27,15
TGTGCCAGCAGTGAATCGGGGGGAAACTACGAGCAGTACTTC,CASSESGGNYEQYF,TRBD2,-,TRBJ2-7,TRBV6-1,14
TGCGCCAGCAGCCAAGGGGACAAATCTAACTATGGCTACACCTTC,CASSQGDKSNYGYTF,-,few,TRBJ1-2,TRBV4-1,15
TGTGCCAGCAGAAACAGCTATGGCTACACCTTC,CASRNSYGYTF,-,-,TRBJ1-2,TRBV28,11